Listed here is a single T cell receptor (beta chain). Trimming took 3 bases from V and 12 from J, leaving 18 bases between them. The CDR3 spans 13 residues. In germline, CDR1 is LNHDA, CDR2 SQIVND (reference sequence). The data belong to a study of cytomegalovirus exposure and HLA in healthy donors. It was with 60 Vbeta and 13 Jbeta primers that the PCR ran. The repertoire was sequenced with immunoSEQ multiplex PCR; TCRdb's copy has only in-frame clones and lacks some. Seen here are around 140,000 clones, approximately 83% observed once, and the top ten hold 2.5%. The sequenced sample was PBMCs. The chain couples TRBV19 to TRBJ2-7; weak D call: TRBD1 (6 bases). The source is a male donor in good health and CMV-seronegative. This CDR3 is CASSILGGGMPYF. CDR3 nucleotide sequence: TGTGCCAGTAGTATCCTCGGTGGGGGCATGCCGTACTTC.